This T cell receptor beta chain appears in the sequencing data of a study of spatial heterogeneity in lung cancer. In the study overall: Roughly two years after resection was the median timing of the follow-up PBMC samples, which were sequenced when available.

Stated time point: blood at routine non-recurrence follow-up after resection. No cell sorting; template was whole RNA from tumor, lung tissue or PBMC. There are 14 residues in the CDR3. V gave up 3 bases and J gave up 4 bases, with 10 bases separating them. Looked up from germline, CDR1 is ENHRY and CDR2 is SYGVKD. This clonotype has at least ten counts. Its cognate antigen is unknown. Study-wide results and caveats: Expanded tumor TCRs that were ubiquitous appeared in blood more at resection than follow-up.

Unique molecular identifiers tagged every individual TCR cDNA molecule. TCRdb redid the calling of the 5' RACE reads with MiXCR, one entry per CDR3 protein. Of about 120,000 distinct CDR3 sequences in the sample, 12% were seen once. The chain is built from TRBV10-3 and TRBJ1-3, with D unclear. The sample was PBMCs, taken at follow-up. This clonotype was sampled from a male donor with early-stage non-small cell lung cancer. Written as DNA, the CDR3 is TGTGCCATCAGTGACGGGCGGCAAGGAAACACCATATATTTT. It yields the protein CAISDGRQGNTIYF.